The 20 T cell receptor beta chains below all came from one sample that was sequenced in a study of control samples from healthy donors and cancer patients. Assay used: immunoSEQ multiplex PCR; TCRdb lists only in-frame clones, some missing. Among tens of thousands of clones listed, 89% were seen once. Sequenced: PBMCs. Receptor source: a man aged 40-49 years with colorectal cancer.

The rearrangement uses TRBV12-3 or TRBV12-4 and TRBJ1-5; D is undetermined. The CDR3 totals 13 residues. V lost 1 base and J 9 bases, leaving 10 bases between the germline ends. CDR3 in DNA: TGTGCCAGCAGTTTAGAAGGAAACTCGCCCCAGCATTTT. Amino acids: CASSLEGNSPQHF.

The gene calls are TRBV9 and TRBJ2-1, with D possibly matching TRBD2 (6 bases). Germline V gives CDR1 SGDLS, CDR2 YYNGEE. The CDR3 contains 16 residues. Trimming shortened V by 0 bases and J by 4 bases, and 14 bases separated the two germline ends. The DNA of the CDR3 is TGTGCCAGCAGCGTAGGATCGCTAGCGAATTACAATGAGCAGTTCTTC. It translates to CASSVGSLANYNEQFF.

The chain carries TRBV24-1 and TRBJ1-4, with 7 bases matching TRBD1. Trimming cost V 4 bases and J 4 bases; bases outside gene matches: 5. Germline V gene sequence: CDR1 KGHDR, CDR2 SFDVKD. This CDR3 has 15 amino acids. The CDR3 here is CATSDTRGYNEKLFF. The CDR3 DNA is TGTGCCACCAGTGACACCAGGGGGTATAATGAAAAACTGTTTTTT.

The chain couples TRBV19 to TRBJ2-5; 9 positions match TRBD1. The germline gives CDR1 LNHDA, CDR2 SQIVND (reference sequence). V shed 10 bases, J shed 4 bases, and the junction held 7 bases outside the gene matches. This CDR3 is 13 amino acids long. DNA of the CDR3: TGTGCCACCCGGGACAGGGAATTAGAGACCCAGTACTTC. This codes for CATRDRELETQYF. The full variable domain, in which reference TRBV19 and TRBJ2-5 provide the parts outside the CDR3, is DGGITQSPKYLFRKEGQNVTLSCEQNLNHDAMYWYRQDPGQGLRLIYYSQIVNDFQKGDIAEGYSVSREKKESFPLTVTSAQKNPTAFYLCATRDRELETQYFGPGTRLLVL.

This sequence joins TRBV28 and TRBJ1-2; 10 bases agree with TRBD1. Losses at the gene ends were 6 bases for V and 2 bases for J; bases not matched to a gene: 3. Per the germline V gene, CDR1 is MDHEN and CDR2 is SYDVKM. The CDR3 runs 14 residues. The CDR3 spells CASRTGGVNYGYTF. The CDR3 DNA is TGTGCCAGCAGGACAGGGGGCGTCAACTATGGCTACACCTTC.

This chain joins TRBV6-4 and TRBJ2-2; 8 bases fit TRBD1. Germline V gene sequence: CDR1 MRHNA, CDR2 SNTAGT. The CDR3 runs to 14 residues. With V trimmed by 3 bases and J by 3 bases, 0 bases remained unmatched. In nucleotides, the CDR3 is TGTGCCAGCAGTGAGACAGGGGACACCGGGGAGCTGTTTTTT. Its protein product is CASSETGDTGELFF.

The chain joins TRBV5-4 to TRBJ2-2, with D perhaps TRBD1 (6 bases). The ends were cut back, 3 bases at V and 6 bases at J, with 9 bases in the middle. CDR1 is SGHNT, CDR2 YYREEE, per germline (reference sequence). CDR3 length: 13 amino acids. The CDR3 here is CASSSRGSGELFF. Written as DNA, the CDR3 is TGTGCCAGCAGCTCCAGGGGCTCCGGGGAGCTGTTTTTT.

J is TRBJ1-4 and V is TRBV6-5; D might be TRBD1 (6 bases). Germline V lookup: CDR1 MNHEY, CDR2 SVGAGI. The CDR3 is made up of 13 amino acids. The V end lost 9 bases, the J end lost 5 bases, and 13 bases lay between the germline ends. Written as DNA, the CDR3 is TGTGCCAGTAACCGGGGGCCGAATGAAAAACTGTTTTTT. Protein: CASNRGPNEKLFF.

There are a few counts of this clone. The J gene is TRBJ2-1, the V gene TRBV30; unclear D gene. CDR1 is GTSNPN and CDR2 is SVGIG in the germline V gene (reference sequence). The CDR3 extends over 15 amino acids. Trimming stripped 0 bases from V and 6 bases from J, with 15 bases between. As DNA, the CDR3 is TGTGCCTGGAGTGTACGATCCCTCCTGGGCAATGAGCAGTTCTTC. It yields the protein CAWSVRSLLGNEQFF.

The chain joins TRBV18 to TRBJ1-2; TRBD1 matches at 8 bases. Per germline, CDR1 KGHSH and CDR2 LQKENI. The V gene end was trimmed by 3 bases and the J gene end by 5 bases; junction bases not matched to a gene: 5. The CDR3 totals 14 residues. CDR3 sequence reads: CASSPDRVVYGYTF. CDR3 coding DNA: TGTGCCAGCTCACCGGACAGGGTAGTGTATGGCTACACCTTC.

This chain connects TRBV7-8 to TRBJ2-2, with D possibly matching TRBD1 (6 bases). Germline V CDR1 and CDR2: SGHVS, FQNEAQ. Trimming stripped 3 bases from V and 4 bases from J, with 18 bases between. The CDR3 runs to 17 residues. The CDR3, as DNA: TGTGCCAGCAGCTTTTCCGGCAGGGGCAAGAGCACCGGGGAGCTGTTTTTT. As protein: CASSFSGRGKSTGELFF. The variable domain in full, completed from reference TRBV7-8 and TRBJ2-2, reads GAGVSQSPRYKVAKRGQDVALRCDPISGHVSLFWYQQALGQGPEFLTYFQNEAQLDKSGLPSDRFFAERPEGSVSTLKIQRTQQEDSAVYLCASSFSGRGKSTGELFFGEGSRLTVL.

In its sample, this clone was seen a few times. This sequence joins TRBV2 and TRBJ2-6, with no clear D. There are 16 residues in the CDR3. Trimming removed 4 bases at V and 0 bases at J, with 10 bases between. Germline values: CDR1 SNHLY, CDR2 FYNNEI. CDR3 protein: CASSGTLLSGANVLTF. The CDR3 bases are TGTGCCAGCAGTGGGACGCTCCTCTCTGGGGCCAACGTCCTGACTTTC.

The chain links TRBV2 to TRBJ1-3; D is ambiguous. In germline, CDR1 is SNHLY, CDR2 FYNNEI. The CDR3 spans 11 residues. Between the trimmed V and J ends, which lost 5 bases and 3 bases, there was a span of 2 bases. The CDR3: CASSLGNTIYF. The DNA for the CDR3 is TGTGCCAGCAGTCTTGGAAACACCATATATTTT.

The rearrangement uses TRBV2 and TRBJ1-2; the D gene is possibly TRBD1 (5 bases). Germline CDR1 SNHLY, CDR2 FYNNEI. This CDR3 has 12 amino acids. Trimming pared 6 bases from V and 4 bases from J, leaving 9 bases between. The CDR3 sequence is CASRDNRYGYTF. CDR3 in DNA: TGTGCCAGCAGGGACAATCGCTATGGCTACACCTTC. Filled out from reference TRBV2 and TRBJ1-2, the complete variable domain reads EPEVTQTPSHQVTQMGQEVILRCVPISNHLYFYWYRQILGQKVEFLVSFYNNEISEKSEIFDDQFSVERPDGSNFTLKIRSTKLEDSAMYFCASRDNRYGYTFGSGTRLTVV.

The rearrangement links TRBV6-5 to TRBJ1-2; no clear D. The V end lost 4 bases, the J end lost 4 bases, and 7 bases lay between the germline ends. The CDR3 spans 12 residues. The germline V gene has CDR1 MNHEY and CDR2 SVGAGI. In DNA, the CDR3 is TGTGCCAGCAGTTCAACTGTCTATGGCTACACCTTC. Amino acid sequence: CASSSTVYGYTF.

The V gene is TRBV12-3 or TRBV12-4, the J gene TRBJ2-7, with TRBD1 matching 7 bases. The CDR3 contains 13 residues. The V segment lost 4 bases and the J segment 3 bases; nucleotides outside the gene matches: 3. The chain's CDR3 is CASSSGTDYEQYF. As DNA, the CDR3 is TGTGCCAGCAGTTCGGGGACAGACTACGAGCAGTACTTC.

This chain connects TRBV30 to TRBJ1-1, with 9 nucleotides matching TRBD1. V was pared by 5 bases and J by 8 bases, with 9 bases of the junction left unmatched. The CDR3 sequence is 13 residues long. Per germline, CDR1 GTSNPN and CDR2 SVGIG (reference sequence). DNA for the CDR3: TGTGCCTGGGGAATCGGACAGGGGATAGAAGCTTTCTTT. It codes for CAWGIGQGIEAFF.

DNA of the CDR3: TGTGCCAGCACCCGAGGCCCCCACGGTGAGCAGTTCTTC. Protein: CASTRGPHGEQFF. The rearrangement links TRBV2 to TRBJ2-1; no clear D gene. The CDR3 spans 13 residues. Trimming shortened V by 7 bases and J by 9 bases, and 16 bases separated the two germline ends. CDR1 is SNHLY, CDR2 FYNNEI, per germline.

The genes are TRBV7-9 and TRBJ2-1; TRBD2 matches 7 bases. Germline assignment: CDR1 SEHNR and CDR2 FQNEAQ (reference sequence). After removal of 5 bases from V and 6 bases from J, the junction contained 4 bases not matched to a gene. The CDR3 is made up of 13 amino acids. The CDR3 DNA sequence: TGTGCCAGCAGCATGGGACTACTCAATGAGCAGTTCTTC. Translation: CASSMGLLNEQFF.

This clone was found once. This sequence joins TRBV7-6 and TRBJ2-1; TRBD1 is a possible D gene (6 bases). Germline V CDR1 and CDR2: SGHVS, FNYEAQ. The CDR3 consists of 15 residues. V shed 4 bases and J shed 2 bases, with 12 bases lying between them. Here the CDR3 reads CASSSQGLPYNEQFF. The DNA for the CDR3 is TGTGCCAGCAGCTCACAGGGTTTACCCTACAATGAGCAGTTCTTC.